The T cell receptor beta chain under discussion was sequenced for a study of chemoradiotherapy in HPV16-positive cancers. Study details: Candidate HPV-specific T-cell clones and common TCR motifs came from functional assays in a couple of HPV16-positive patients. Study conclusions and caveats: Functional assays defining HPV-specific T cells used only two HPV16-positive patients. Candidate HPV-specific clones and E7-related TCR motifs grew in tumor during treatment.

With regard to this clone: What it binds is not known.

Using immunoSEQ multiplex PCR, the repertoire was profiled, and TCRdb retains in-frame clones only, with some absent. The table has 1,500 to 2,000 clones, approximately 77% seen once. With 1 base removed from V and 7 bases from J, the gap between germline ends came to 11 bases. Germline V gene sequence: CDR1 SGHNT, CDR2 YENEEA. This CDR3 is 14 amino acids long. This clonotype was obtained from a human donor with HPV-associated anogenital cancer. The chain has TRBV11-3 and TRBJ2-1; D not resolved. Specimen: tumor tissue, collected from a patient who underwent chemoradiotherapy. CDR3 residues: CASSLVVSWNEQFF. CDR3 coding DNA: TGTGCCAGCAGCTTAGTGGTTAGCTGGAATGAGCAGTTCTTC.